This T cell receptor (beta chain) comes out of a study of shared clonotypes between healthy human individuals. The study's findings and limits: When naive CD4 clonotypes were compared across several donors, around 4.6% were shared. Memory subsets generally showed lower estimated richness than naive subsets.

Note on this clone: What it recognizes is unknown.

DNA at about 210 ng, some 31,000 T cell genomes, went into sorted-subset replicate PCRs. The assay was immunoSEQ multiplex PCR, and TCRdb's table has in-frame clones only and misses some. Of under 650,000 clones in the sample, approximately 95% were seen once. This clonotype was obtained from a woman in her twenties or thirties in good health. The sample consisted of naive CD4+ T cells sorted from blood. Described subset: CD45RA+ positively selected.

Here the CDR3 reads CASSPGGSYEQYF. The CDR3 bases are TGCGCCAGCTCACCGGGAGGATCCTACGAGCAGTACTTC. V is TRBV5-1 and J is TRBJ2-7, with 7 bases fitting TRBD2. Trimming at V came to 7 bases and at J to 1 base, leaving 5 bases not matched to a gene. The CDR3 is made up of 13 amino acids. Germline loops: CDR1 SGHRS, CDR2 YFSETQ.